Below, 11 T cell receptor beta chains from the same sample are listed, as sequenced in a study of shared clonotypes between healthy human individuals. Assay: immunoSEQ multiplex PCR; the TCRdb copy retains only in-frame clones and omits some. Among about half a million clones listed, 70% to 80% were seen once. The sample was PBMCs. These receptors came from a woman aged 40-49 years in good health. Some clones in this sample may be carry-over from other donors' samples.

This chain connects TRBV28 to TRBJ2-5, with TRBD2 identical over 12 bases. The J call is in doubt because the DNA end fits TRBJ2-7 better. This CDR3 comprises 17 residues. The germline V gene has CDR1 MDHEN and CDR2 SYDVKM. In DNA form, the CDR3 reads TGTGCCAGCAGTTCTAGGAGGACTAGCGGGGTCTCCTACGAGCAGTACTTC. Protein sequence: CASSSRRTSGVSYEQYF.

This clone came up a few times. The chain is built from TRBV18 and TRBJ1-4; TRBD1 agrees at 9 bases. CDR1 is KGHSH and CDR2 is LQKENI in the germline V gene. V lost 6 bases to trimming and J lost 8 bases; unmatched junction nucleotides: 4. The CDR3 runs 13 residues. In nucleotides, the CDR3 is TGTGCCAGCTCCTTACAGGGGGCCGAAAAACTGTTTTTT. Protein sequence: CASSLQGAEKLFF.

The chain couples TRBV5-4 to TRBJ2-4; 7 bases are shared with TRBD1. J was trimmed by 6 bases and V by 3 bases; bases with no gene match: 9. The CDR3 covers 15 residues. The germline CDR1 and CDR2 sequences are SGHNT and YYREEE (reference sequence). This CDR3 reads CASSWDQGVGNIQYF. The CDR3 DNA reads TGTGCCAGCAGCTGGGACCAGGGGGTGGGAAACATTCAGTACTTC.

Turning to this clone: With a much larger clone just one base away, this may be a read error. CDR3 residues: CASSPGTSGETQYF. CDR3 sequence (DNA): TGTGCCAGCAGCCCCGGGACTAGCGGGGAGACCCAGTACTTC. The chain combines TRBV7-6 with TRBJ2-5, with 12 bases that match TRBD2. This CDR3 comprises 14 residues. Germline CDR1 reads SGHVS; CDR2 reads FNYEAQ. V shed 5 bases and J 5 bases; nucleotides not matched to a gene: 3.

A word on this clone: A far larger clone is a single base away, which makes a read error likely. The chain combines TRBV4-2 with TRBJ1-2; D is unresolved. This CDR3 has 14 residues. Germline CDR1 LGHNA, CDR2 YNFKEQ. The CDR3 bases are TGTGCCTGCAGCCACGGTGGGCAGTACTATGGCTACACCTTC. Translation: CACSHGGQYYGYTF.

This clone has just one count. With only one base between it and a far larger clone, this is likely a read error. This chain connects TRBV18 to TRBJ1-2, with D possibly matching TRBD1 (6 bases). This CDR3 comprises 14 residues. Germline V gene sequence: CDR1 KGHSH, CDR2 LQKENI. The CDR3 region has the DNA TGTGCCAGCTCACCGGACAGTACTAACTATGGCTGCACCTTC. Translation: CASSPDSTNYGCTF.

V gene TRBV28 combines with J gene TRBJ2-7, with 11 bases identical to TRBD2. The CDR3 has 14 residues. The V segment lost 6 bases and the J segment 1 base; nucleotides outside the gene matches: 2. From germline, CDR1 is MDHEN and CDR2 SYDVKM. The CDR3, as DNA: TGTGCCAGCAGCACTAGCGGGAGATCCTACGAGCAGTACTTC. Its translation is CASSTSGRSYEQYF.

This clone turned up a few times. In DNA, the CDR3 is TGTGCCACCAGCAGAGATCTGGCGGGCCTTGGGGATGAGCAGTTCTTC. Its protein is CATSRDLAGLGDEQFF. This chain joins TRBV15 and TRBJ2-1, with a weak D call TRBD2 (5 bases). This CDR3 is 16 amino acids long. V lost 0 bases and J 8 bases, leaving 17 bases between the germline ends. CDR1 and CDR2 from the germline V gene are LNHNV and YYDKDF (reference sequence).

This clone has just one count. The rearrangement links TRBV7-9 to TRBJ1-3; D gene unclear. This CDR3 has 14 residues. The germline CDR1 and CDR2 sequences are SEHNR and FQNEAQ (reference sequence). The V gene lost 5 bases and the J gene lost 0 bases, with 8 bases spanning the gap. CDR3 protein: CASSPTNSGNTIYF. As DNA, the CDR3 is TGTGCCAGCAGCCCCACAAACTCTGGAAACACCATATATTTT.

The chain uses TRBV19 and TRBJ1-2; D is possibly TRBD1 (5 bases). V lost 7 bases and J 4 bases, leaving 16 bases between the germline ends. This CDR3 is 14 amino acids long. CDR1 LNHDA and CDR2 SQIVND come from the germline V gene (reference sequence). As DNA, the CDR3 is TGTGCCAGTATGGACCCAGGGAGGGTCTATGGCTACACCTTC. It yields the protein CASMDPGRVYGYTF.

V usage is TRBV9 and J usage is TRBJ2-7; D uncertain. Trimming pared 0 bases from V and 7 bases from J, leaving 11 bases between. The CDR3 is made up of 13 amino acids. The germline V gene has CDR1 SGDLS and CDR2 YYNGEE. CDR3 sequence (DNA): TGTGCCAGCAGCGTAGAAAATGGGCGGGAGCAGTACTTC. Protein product: CASSVENGREQYF.